These 18 T cell receptor beta chains were all obtained from the same sample, sequenced in a study of shared clonotypes between healthy human individuals. Clones were sequenced by immunoSEQ multiplex PCR, and TCRdb holds only the in-frame ones, with some missing. The sample yields 2.5 million or so clones, around 94% seen once. Material for sequencing was naive CD4+ T cells sorted from blood. Described subset: CD45RA+ positively selected. The source of these receptors is a man aged 18 to 35 in good health.

This clone occurred once. This sequence joins TRBV7-9 and TRBJ1-2, with D unclear. The length of the CDR3 is 11 residues. Per germline, CDR1 SEHNR and CDR2 FQNEAQ (reference sequence). Deletions cut 2 bases from V and 8 bases from J, with 6 bases between. DNA for the CDR3: TGTGCCAGCAGCTTATGGTACGGCTACACCTTC. It translates to CASSLWYGYTF.

The V call is TRBV7-9, the J call TRBJ2-5; the D gene is possibly TRBD2 (6 bases). The end of the DNA fits TRBJ2-7 better, so the J call may be wrong. The CDR3 has 14 amino acids. The germline CDR1 and CDR2 sequences are SEHNR and FQNEAQ (reference sequence). The CDR3 bases are TGTGCCAGCAGCTCCGACGGGGGTCCCTACGAGCAGTACTTC. Translating it yields CASSSDGGPYEQYF.

The sample holds a few counts of this clone. The CDR3 bases are TGCGCCAGCAGCCAAGAACAGAACACTGAAGCTTTCTTT. Translation gives CASSQEQNTEAFF. This sequence joins TRBV4-3 and TRBJ1-1; no reliable D call. Trimming removed 0 bases at V and 1 base at J, with 3 bases between. This CDR3 is 13 amino acids long. Germline values: CDR1 LGHNA, CDR2 YSLEER.

The chain joins TRBV1 to TRBJ2-7; the table's D call TRBD2 went unverified against the DNA. TRBV1 is a pseudogene locus. The CDR3 sequence is 14 residues long. The CDR3 loop reads CTSSQGGSLDEQYF. DNA of the CDR3: TGCACCAGCAGCCAAGGCGGCTCTCTGGACGAGCAGTACTTC.

The chain uses TRBV29-1 and TRBJ2-6; D is possibly TRBD1 or TRBD2 (5 bases each). The CDR3 contains 14 residues. V was trimmed by 1 base and J by 4 bases, leaving 8 bases between them. Germline values: CDR1 SQVTM, CDR2 ANQGSEA. The CDR3: CSVEVGEGANVLTF. DNA of the CDR3: TGCAGCGTTGAAGTGGGGGAAGGGGCCAACGTCCTGACTTTC.

The V gene is TRBV30, the J gene TRBJ2-2; TRBD2 matches at 13 bases. The germline gives CDR1 GTSNPN, CDR2 SVGIG (reference sequence). Trimming removed 3 bases from V and 5 bases from J; junction bases left unmatched: 9. This CDR3 is 17 amino acids long. The CDR3 loop reads CAWSYFRTSGRTGELFF. CDR3 nucleotides: TGTGCCTGGAGCTACTTCAGGACTAGCGGGAGAACCGGGGAGCTGTTTTTT.

The genes are TRBV2 and TRBJ2-2, with a tentative D call TRBD1 (6 bases). Germline V lookup: CDR1 SNHLY, CDR2 FYNNEI. Trimming removed 1 base at V and 5 bases at J, with 11 bases between. The CDR3 has 15 residues. The CDR3 DNA reads as TGTGCCAGCAGTGAAGAAGGGGGTGGTACCGGGGAGCTGTTTTTT. It specifies CASSEEGGGTGELFF.

This chain links TRBV28 with TRBJ1-2, with D perhaps matching TRBD1 (5 bases). The CDR3 loop spans 11 amino acids. Trimming shortened V by 5 bases and J by 13 bases, and 14 bases separated the two germline ends. Per the germline V gene, CDR1 is MDHEN and CDR2 is SYDVKM. For the CDR3, the DNA is TGTGCCAGCAGTGAAGCCGGGACCTCCACCTTC. The encoded protein is CASSEAGTSTF.

J is TRBJ1-1 and V is TRBV7-2, with unresolved D. Trimming cost V 3 bases and J 2 bases, with 10 bases left between them. The CDR3 totals 14 residues. Germline values: CDR1 SGHTA, CDR2 FQGNSA. The chain's CDR3 is CASSFGGKNTEAFF. The CDR3 nucleotides read TGTGCCAGCAGCTTTGGTGGGAAAAACACTGAAGCTTTCTTT.

This chain joins TRBV7-8 and TRBJ2-5; 11 bases fit TRBD2. The CDR3 sequence is 17 residues long. CDR1 is SGHVS and CDR2 is FQNEAQ in the germline V gene. Unmatched junction bases numbered 6, after V lost 1 base and J lost 2 bases. CDR3 nucleotide sequence: TGTGCCAGCAGCTTAGGGACGGGACTAGCGGTTCAAGAGACCCAGTACTTC. Its translation is CASSLGTGLAVQETQYF.

The V gene is TRBV7-9, the J gene TRBJ1-6; the D is unclear. V lost 8 bases to trimming and J lost 5 bases, with 13 bases between them. Germline-derived CDR1 and CDR2 are SEHNR and FQNEAQ (reference sequence). The CDR3 has 14 residues. CDR3: CASHPNSNNSPLHF. The CDR3 DNA reads as TGTGCCAGCCATCCAAACAGCAATAATTCACCCCTCCACTTT.

V and J are TRBV7-8 and TRBJ2-7; D remains ambiguous. The V end was cut by 1 base, the J end by 1 base, with 8 bases between. Germline CDR1 reads SGHVS; CDR2 reads FQNEAQ. This CDR3 spans 14 amino acids. CDR3 coding DNA: TGTGCCAGCAGCTTAGGGGTTTCTTCCTACGAGCAGTACTTC. It is translated as CASSLGVSSYEQYF.

This clone was detected only once. The chain uses TRBV2 and TRBJ2-1; D call uncertain. Trimming removed 8 bases from V and 12 bases from J, with 20 bases in between. The CDR3 is 13 residues long. Germline V lookup: CDR1 SNHLY, CDR2 FYNNEI. The DNA of the CDR3 is TGTGCCAGCTTACAGTGGAGTGGGCGTCGGCAGTTCTTC. Translation: CASLQWSGRRQFF.

As regards this clone: At the DNA level, this CDR3 is encoded by other sequences in the same sample as well. The gene calls are TRBV27 and TRBJ1-2; TRBD1 aligns across 11 bases. Germline CDR1 reads MNHEY; CDR2 reads SMNVEV (reference sequence). This CDR3 comprises 15 residues. V lost 6 bases, J lost 2 bases, and 5 bases stayed unmatched. CDR3 coding DNA: TGTGCCAGCAGAACCGGGACAGGGGGGAACTATGGCTACACCTTC. Protein sequence: CASRTGTGGNYGYTF.

The table lists this clone with a count of one. V and J are TRBV7-3 and TRBJ2-3; D might be TRBD2 (6 bases). The CDR3 sequence is 15 residues long. V was clipped by 2 bases and J by 4 bases, with 13 bases between them. Looked up from germline, CDR1 is SGHTA and CDR2 is FQGTGA. This chain's CDR3 is CASSLQASDADTQYF. CDR3 sequence (DNA): TGTGCCAGCAGCTTACAAGCTAGCGACGCAGATACGCAGTATTTT.

The J gene is TRBJ2-5, the V gene TRBV13; TRBD2 aligns across 7 bases. The CDR3 is 16 residues long. Germline V gene sequence: CDR1 PRHDT, CDR2 FYEKMQ (reference sequence). V shed 5 bases and J 2 bases; nucleotides not matched to a gene: 11. The CDR3 reads CASSPLTAGVQETQYF. For the CDR3, the DNA is TGTGCCAGCAGCCCTCTAACTGCGGGAGTGCAAGAGACCCAGTACTTC.

This chain uses TRBV11-3 with TRBJ2-7; tentatively, D is TRBD1 (5 bases). V was cut by 0 bases and J by 0 bases, with 9 bases left in between. The CDR3 loop spans 15 amino acids. CDR1 SGHNT and CDR2 YENEEA come from the germline V gene. The CDR3 DNA reads TGTGCCAGCAGCTTAGAATGGGGCTCCTCCTACGAGCAGTACTTC. Residues: CASSLEWGSSYEQYF.

The chain carries TRBV4-1 and TRBJ2-1; 7 bases map to TRBD2. The CDR3 consists of 14 residues. Germline trimming cut 3 bases from V and 4 bases from J; bases unmatched to any gene: 3. Germline V gene lookup returns CDR1 MGHRA and CDR2 YSYEKL. In DNA form, the CDR3 reads TGCGCCAGCAGCCATGATAGCGGGTACAATGAGCAGTTCTTC. The encoded protein is CASSHDSGYNEQFF.